A selection of T cell receptor beta chains follows, all from one sample in a study of PD-L1 blockade in urothelial cancer. The repertoire was sequenced with immunoSEQ multiplex PCR; TCRdb's copy has only in-frame clones and lacks some. The sample consists of around 53,000 clones, about 85% of them appearing once. The material sequenced was PBMCs, taken around atezolizumab (anti-PD-L1) treatment. The receptor set was obtained from a man aged 50-59 years with urothelial cancer. The CDR3 runs from the conserved cysteine through the conserved F or W. The order of the fields is V gene, clone size, D gene, J gene, CDR3 protein, CDR3 DNA. D genes are given only for firm matches. Clone size is stated in some rows and not others, as once, few, many or a class when expanded.

V gene: TRBV4-1
clone size: once
D gene: TRBD1
J gene: TRBJ2-3
CDR3 protein: CASSQTGGFTDTQYF
CDR3 DNA: TGCGCCAGCAGCCAGACAGGGGGATTCACAGATACGCAGTATTTT

V gene: TRBV10-2
clone size: -
D gene: -
J gene: TRBJ2-2
CDR3 protein: CASKAPGLGPGELFF
CDR3 DNA: TGCGCCAGCAAAGCCCCAGGATTGGGGCCCGGGGAGCTGTTTTTT

V gene: TRBV18
clone size: -
D gene: TRBD1
J gene: TRBJ2-3
CDR3 protein: CASSPYPTGGWRDTQYF
CDR3 DNA: TGTGCCAGCTCACCATACCCCACAGGGGGCTGGAGAGATACGCAGTATTTT

V gene: TRBV27
clone size: -
D gene: TRBD2
J gene: TRBJ2-2
CDR3 protein: CASSPRGLAGVRDTGELFF
CDR3 DNA: TGTGCCAGCAGTCCACGAGGACTAGCGGGAGTCAGGGACACCGGGGAGCTGTTTTTT

V gene: TRBV19
clone size: -
D gene: -
J gene: TRBJ1-4
CDR3 protein: CAIRDRDNEKLFF
CDR3 DNA: TGTGCCATCAGAGACAGAGACAATGAAAAACTGTTTTTT

V gene: TRBV4-1
clone size: -
D gene: TRBD1
J gene: TRBJ1-1
CDR3 protein: CASSQFTGQRSSSWGTEAFF
CDR3 DNA: TGCGCCAGCAGCCAATTCACGGGACAGCGCTCTTCCAGTTGGGGCACTGAAGCTTTCTTT

V gene: TRBV19
clone size: -
D gene: -
J gene: TRBJ1-5
CDR3 protein: CAIGGPSVNQPQHF
CDR3 DNA: TGTGCCATCGGAGGACCGTCGGTCAATCAGCCCCAGCATTTT

V gene: TRBV10-3
clone size: -
D gene: TRBD1
J gene: TRBJ2-7
CDR3 protein: CAVGAGGAEQYF
CDR3 DNA: TGTGCCGTCGGGGCAGGGGGCGCCGAGCAGTACTTC

V gene: TRBV5-1
clone size: -
D gene: -
J gene: TRBJ1-1
CDR3 protein: CASSFEGMNTEAFF
CDR3 DNA: TGCGCCAGCAGCTTTGAGGGAATGAACACTGAAGCTTTCTTT

V gene: TRBV7-6
clone size: -
D gene: TRBD1
J gene: TRBJ1-3
CDR3 protein: CARLPGQGAIFSGNTIYF
CDR3 DNA: TGTGCCAGACTACCGGGACAGGGGGCGATTTTCTCTGGAAACACCATATATTTT

V gene: TRBV5-1
clone size: -
D gene: TRBD1
J gene: TRBJ1-2
CDR3 protein: CASSTWDRGLGYTF
CDR3 DNA: TGCGCCAGCAGCACCTGGGACAGGGGGCTCGGCTACACCTTC

V gene: TRBV10-1
clone size: -
D gene: TRBD2
J gene: TRBJ2-1
CDR3 protein: CASSRTSGGARFF
CDR3 DNA: TGCGCCAGCAGCAGGACTAGCGGGGGGGCTCGTTTCTTC

V gene: TRBV2
clone size: once
D gene: -
J gene: TRBJ2-1
CDR3 protein: CASSPYNEQFF
CDR3 DNA: TGTGCCAGCAGCCCATACAATGAGCAGTTCTTC

V gene: TRBV18
clone size: -
D gene: TRBD1
J gene: TRBJ1-1
CDR3 protein: CASSLGQGETEAFF
CDR3 DNA: TGTGCCAGCTCACTTGGACAGGGGGAAACTGAAGCTTTCTTT

V gene: TRBV4-3
clone size: -
D gene: -
J gene: TRBJ2-3
CDR3 protein: CASSQGAGSRTDTQYF
CDR3 DNA: TGCGCCAGCAGCCAAGGGGCAGGGTCCCGCACAGATACGCAGTATTTT

V gene: TRBV7-3
clone size: -
D gene: TRBD2
J gene: TRBJ2-1
CDR3 protein: CASSPFSGGPYNEQFF
CDR3 DNA: TGTGCCAGCAGCCCCTTCAGCGGGGGACCTTACAATGAGCAGTTCTTC

V gene: TRBV5-6
clone size: -
D gene: TRBD1
J gene: TRBJ1-2
CDR3 protein: CASSLRGGRRGYTF
CDR3 DNA: TGTGCCAGCAGCTTGAGAGGGGGCAGGCGGGGCTACACCTTC

V gene: TRBV21-1
clone size: once
D gene: -
J gene: TRBJ2-3
CDR3 protein: CATHLLWGGSGTDTQYF
CDR3 DNA: TGTGCCACCCACCTTTTGTGGGGAGGGTCTGGCACAGATACGCAGTATTTT

V gene: TRBV19
clone size: -
D gene: TRBD1
J gene: TRBJ1-2
CDR3 protein: CATTPGQGPNYGYTF
CDR3 DNA: TGTGCCACCACACCGGGACAGGGGCCTAACTATGGCTACACCTTC

V gene: TRBV14
clone size: once
D gene: -
J gene: TRBJ2-4
CDR3 protein: CASSQVSGHIQYF
CDR3 DNA: TGTGCCAGCAGCCAAGTTTCAGGGCACATTCAGTACTTC

V gene: TRBV20-1
clone size: -
D gene: -
J gene: TRBJ2-5
CDR3 protein: CSGLSRETQYF
CDR3 DNA: TGCAGTGGGCTGTCTCGAGAGACCCAGTACTTC

V gene: TRBV11-2
clone size: -
D gene: -
J gene: TRBJ1-1
CDR3 protein: CASSLAGEWTEAFF
CDR3 DNA: TGTGCCAGCAGCTTAGCCGGAGAATGGACTGAAGCTTTCTTT

V gene: TRBV7-9
clone size: -
D gene: TRBD1
J gene: TRBJ2-7
CDR3 protein: CASSLILTGGSYEQYF
CDR3 DNA: TGTGCCAGCAGCTTAATACTAACAGGGGGGTCCTACGAGCAGTACTTC

V gene: TRBV19
clone size: -
D gene: TRBD1
J gene: TRBJ2-1
CDR3 protein: CASSIRGQTYNEQFF
CDR3 DNA: TGTGCCAGTAGTATACGGGGACAGACCTACAATGAGCAGTTCTTC

V gene: TRBV5-1
clone size: -
D gene: TRBD1
J gene: TRBJ1-3
CDR3 protein: CASSLKQGISGNTIYF
CDR3 DNA: TGCGCCAGCAGCTTGAAACAGGGGATCTCTGGAAACACCATATATTTT

V gene: TRBV21-1
clone size: -
D gene: -
J gene: TRBJ2-5
CDR3 protein: CASSKPGQETQYF
CDR3 DNA: TGTGCCAGCAGCAAACCAGGGCAAGAGACCCAGTACTTC

V gene: TRBV9
clone size: -
D gene: TRBD2
J gene: TRBJ2-3
CDR3 protein: CASSESGRDTQYF
CDR3 DNA: TGTGCCAGCAGCGAAAGCGGGAGGGATACGCAGTATTTT

V gene: TRBV9
clone size: few
D gene: -
J gene: TRBJ2-7
CDR3 protein: CASSVAGGSEQYF
CDR3 DNA: TGTGCCAGCAGCGTAGCTGGAGGAAGCGAGCAGTACTTC

V gene: TRBV19
clone size: -
D gene: -
J gene: TRBJ2-2
CDR3 protein: CASSPQGASTGELFF
CDR3 DNA: TGTGCCAGTAGTCCCCAAGGGGCCAGCACCGGGGAGCTGTTTTTT

V gene: TRBV9
clone size: -
D gene: TRBD2
J gene: TRBJ2-3
CDR3 protein: CASSGMVAGGADTQYF
CDR3 DNA: TGTGCCAGCAGCGGGATGGTAGCGGGAGGCGCAGATACGCAGTATTTT

V gene: TRBV15
clone size: -
D gene: TRBD1
J gene: TRBJ1-4
CDR3 protein: CATSSPTGQNEKLFF
CDR3 DNA: TGTGCCACCAGCAGTCCGACGGGACAGAATGAAAAACTGTTTTTT

V gene: TRBV4-3
clone size: once
D gene: -
J gene: TRBJ2-3
CDR3 protein: CASSQVLLGGAEDTQYF
CDR3 DNA: TGCGCCAGCAGCCAAGTCCTCCTGGGGGGGGCCGAAGATACGCAGTATTTT

V gene: TRBV5-4
clone size: once
D gene: -
J gene: TRBJ2-2
CDR3 protein: CASSYPRENTGELFF
CDR3 DNA: TGTGCCAGCAGCTATCCTCGAGAGAACACCGGGGAGCTGTTTTTT

V gene: TRBV5-6
clone size: -
D gene: TRBD1
J gene: TRBJ2-7
CDR3 protein: CASSTGTGVYEQYF
CDR3 DNA: TGTGCCAGCAGCACCGGGACAGGGGTCTACGAGCAGTACTTC

V gene: TRBV27
clone size: -
D gene: -
J gene: TRBJ2-5
CDR3 protein: CASSPGQWETQYF
CDR3 DNA: TGTGCCAGCAGTCCAGGACAGTGGGAGACCCAGTACTTC

V gene: TRBV6-5
clone size: -
D gene: -
J gene: TRBJ1-2
CDR3 protein: CASRGGGGSYGYTF
CDR3 DNA: TGTGCCAGCAGAGGAGGCGGGGGGAGCTATGGCTACACCTTC

V gene: TRBV7-8
clone size: -
D gene: -
J gene: TRBJ2-7
CDR3 protein: CASSLNLGDEQYF
CDR3 DNA: TGTGCCAGCAGCTTAAATTTAGGGGACGAGCAGTACTTC

V gene: TRBV19
clone size: -
D gene: -
J gene: TRBJ1-5
CDR3 protein: CASSIGDSSSQPQHF
CDR3 DNA: TGTGCCAGTAGTATAGGCGACAGTTCTTCTCAGCCCCAGCATTTT

V gene: TRBV10-3
clone size: -
D gene: TRBD1
J gene: TRBJ1-2
CDR3 protein: CAISRITGGSGCTF
CDR3 DNA: TGTGCCATCAGCCGCATTACAGGGGGCAGTGGCTGCACCTTC

V gene: TRBV7-3
clone size: -
D gene: TRBD2
J gene: TRBJ2-5
CDR3 protein: CASSLLAGVQETQYF
CDR3 DNA: TGTGCCAGCAGCTTACTAGCGGGGGTACAAGAGACCCAGTACTTC

V gene: TRBV9
clone size: -
D gene: TRBD1
J gene: TRBJ2-1
CDR3 protein: CASSPPRTGGKNEQFF
CDR3 DNA: TGTGCCAGCAGCCCGCCCCGGACAGGGGGCAAGAATGAGCAGTTCTTC

V gene: TRBV6-1
clone size: many
D gene: -
J gene: TRBJ1-6
CDR3 protein: CASSGLDNSPLHF
CDR3 DNA: TGTGCCAGCTCGGGACTCGATAATTCACCCCTCCACTTT

V gene: TRBV7-9
clone size: once
D gene: TRBD2
J gene: TRBJ2-5
CDR3 protein: CASSVTGWEGDQYF
CDR3 DNA: TGTGCCAGCAGCGTCACTGGGTGGGAGGGAGATCAGTACTTC

V gene: TRBV11-2
clone size: few
D gene: -
J gene: TRBJ1-5
CDR3 protein: CASSLEQNQPQHF
CDR3 DNA: TGTGCCAGCAGCTTAGAACAGAATCAGCCCCAGCATTTT

V gene: TRBV11-2
clone size: -
D gene: TRBD1
J gene: TRBJ2-3
CDR3 protein: CASRQGAQTDTQYF
CDR3 DNA: TGTGCCAGCCGACAGGGGGCGCAAACAGATACGCAGTATTTT

V gene: TRBV19
clone size: -
D gene: -
J gene: TRBJ2-7
CDR3 protein: CASRSIGGGYEQYF
CDR3 DNA: TGTGCCAGTAGGAGCATCGGGGGAGGCTACGAGCAGTACTTC

V gene: TRBV30
clone size: -
D gene: TRBD2
J gene: TRBJ2-7
CDR3 protein: CAWRGLGLAGGYEQYF
CDR3 DNA: TGTGCCTGGAGGGGGCTGGGACTAGCGGGGGGCTACGAGCAGTACTTC

V gene: TRBV6-1
clone size: -
D gene: -
J gene: TRBJ2-4
CDR3 protein: CATNQGKNIQYF
CDR3 DNA: TGTGCCACCAATCAGGGAAAAAACATTCAGTACTTC

V gene: TRBV6-4
clone size: -
D gene: TRBD2
J gene: TRBJ2-3
CDR3 protein: CASSTSGGADTQYF
CDR3 DNA: TGTGCCAGCAGTACTAGCGGGGGGGCAGATACGCAGTATTTT

V gene: TRBV27
clone size: -
D gene: -
J gene: TRBJ2-7
CDR3 protein: CASSFGRRGYEQYF
CDR3 DNA: TGTGCCAGCAGTTTCGGGCGGAGGGGCTACGAGCAGTACTTC

V gene: TRBV14
clone size: -
D gene: TRBD1
J gene: TRBJ2-1
CDR3 protein: CASSLTGGANEQFF
CDR3 DNA: TGTGCCAGCAGCTTGACAGGGGGGGCGAATGAGCAGTTCTTC

V gene: TRBV25-1
clone size: -
D gene: -
J gene: TRBJ2-1
CDR3 protein: CASSEYGGKMYNEQFF
CDR3 DNA: TGTGCCAGCAGTGAGTATGGCGGGAAAATGTACAATGAGCAGTTCTTC

V gene: TRBV9
clone size: -
D gene: -
J gene: TRBJ2-2
CDR3 protein: CASSVECRSFTSGELFF
CDR3 DNA: TGTGCCAGCAGCGTAGAATGCAGGTCCTTTACTAGCGGGGAGCTGTTTTTT

V gene: TRBV19
clone size: -
D gene: TRBD2
J gene: TRBJ2-3
CDR3 protein: CASSPLAGVTDTQYF
CDR3 DNA: TGTGCCAGTAGTCCGCTAGCGGGGGTCACAGATACGCAGTATTTT